The 27 T cell receptor beta chains given below trace back to one sample, sequenced in a study of blood T cell repertoires in COVID-19. Measured with immunoSEQ multiplex PCR; TCRdb has only the in-frame clones, and not every one. This sample has tens of thousands of clones; approximately 80% occur once, and the top ten carry approximately 12%. Sequencing was carried out using peripheral blood. The receptors originated from a human donor in a cohort sampled during active COVID-19.

The chain carries TRBV10-3 and TRBJ1-2; 7 bases line up with TRBD1. This CDR3 region has 12 residues. CDR1 and CDR2 (germline): ENHRY, SYGVKD. V was pared by 6 bases and J by 8 bases, with 6 bases of the junction left unmatched. The CDR3 sequence: CAIRGQPGGYTF. In DNA form, the CDR3 reads TGTGCCATCAGGGGACAGCCGGGGGGCTACACCTTC.

Turning to this clone: Within the sample, other DNA sequences also encode this same CDR3. CDR3 region: CASSLGGGIQPQHF. Written as DNA, the CDR3 is TGTGCCAGCAGTTTAGGGGGAGGGATTCAGCCCCAGCATTTT. V usage is TRBV28 and J usage is TRBJ1-5, with a possible D match to TRBD1 (5 bases). The ends were cut back, 2 bases at V and 6 bases at J, with 11 bases in the middle. The germline V gene encodes CDR1 MDHEN and CDR2 SYDVKM. This CDR3 has 14 residues.

The chain recombines TRBV2 with TRBJ2-7; a weak D match, TRBD2 (5 bases). This CDR3 contains 15 residues. Looked up from germline, CDR1 is SNHLY and CDR2 is FYNNEI. V was shortened by 1 base and J by 3 bases, with 13 bases between the two germline ends. CDR3 nucleotide sequence: TGTGCCAGCAGTGAAGTCCGACCCCGGGACTACGAGCAGTACTTC. This codes for CASSEVRPRDYEQYF. Looking up the rest from reference TRBV2 and TRBJ2-7 gives the full variable domain: EPEVTQTPSHQVTQMGQEVILRCVPISNHLYFYWYRQILGQKVEFLVSFYNNEISEKSEIFDDQFSVERPDGSNFTLKIRSTKLEDSAMYFCASSEVRPRDYEQYFGPGTRLTVT.

This clone counts as large. V gene TRBV24-1 combines with J gene TRBJ1-1; 7 bases agree with TRBD1. The CDR3 has 14 amino acids. Trimming at V came to 6 bases and at J to 3 bases, leaving 6 bases not matched to a gene. CDR1 is KGHDR and CDR2 is SFDVKD in the germline V gene. CDR3 sequence reads: CATSSGTGDTEAFF. CDR3 in DNA: TGTGCCACCAGTAGTGGAACAGGGGACACTGAAGCTTTCTTT.

This clone appeared a single time. The CDR3 DNA follows: TGTGCCAGCAGCTTTTCTAGCGGCTTCACAGATACGCAGTATTTT. It codes for CASSFSSGFTDTQYF. The chain recombines TRBV3-1 (or the pseudogene TRBV3-2) with TRBJ2-3; 7 bases match TRBD2. V was clipped by 5 bases and J by 2 bases; unmatched bases: 7. The CDR3 spans 15 residues. The germline V gene encodes CDR1 LGHDT and CDR2 YNNKEL (reference sequence).

This clone was detected only a few times. For the CDR3, the DNA is TGTGCCAGCAGCTTAGCCAGGGGAAGCTCCTACGAGCAGTACTTC. As protein: CASSLARGSSYEQYF. The chain joins TRBV7-6 to TRBJ2-7; D may be TRBD1 (6 bases). Trimming removed 0 bases from V and 0 bases from J, with 9 bases in between. The germline CDR1 and CDR2 sequences are SGHVS and FNYEAQ. The CDR3 is 15 residues long.

The rearrangement joins TRBV2 to TRBJ2-3; D gene ambiguous. Trimming shortened V by 8 bases and J by 0 bases, and 9 bases separated the two germline ends. CDR1 is SNHLY, CDR2 FYNNEI, per germline. This CDR3 has 13 amino acids. The DNA of the CDR3 is TGTGCCAGCGGCAGGTATAGCACAGATACGCAGTATTTT. Protein: CASGRYSTDTQYF.

V gene TRBV5-4 combines with J gene TRBJ2-3; 12 nucleotides agree with TRBD2. V was clipped by 3 bases and J by 3 bases; unmatched bases: 5. Looked up from germline, CDR1 is SGHNT and CDR2 is YYREEE (reference sequence). CDR3 size: 16 residues. The CDR3: CASSSRLAGATDTQYF. CDR3 DNA: TGTGCCAGCAGCTCCCGACTAGCGGGGGCAACAGATACGCAGTATTTT.

The rearrangement joins TRBV29-1 to TRBJ2-1; 9 nucleotides line up with TRBD2. Trimming cost V 2 bases and J 7 bases; bases outside gene matches: 9. The CDR3 has 15 amino acids. The germline V gene encodes CDR1 SQVTM and CDR2 ANQGSEA. CDR3 residues: CSVENFASGKNEQFF. The CDR3 DNA follows: TGCAGCGTTGAAAATTTTGCTAGCGGGAAAAATGAGCAGTTCTTC.

V is TRBV6-5 and J is TRBJ1-1, with D maybe TRBD1 (6 bases). Trimming shortened V by 3 bases and J by 0 bases, and 11 bases separated the two germline ends. The CDR3 is made up of 15 amino acids. Looked up from germline, CDR1 is MNHEY and CDR2 is SVGAGI. CDR3 DNA: TGTGCCAGCAGTTATCAGGGGTGGATGAACACTGAAGCTTTCTTT. Protein: CASSYQGWMNTEAFF.

This clone was seen ten or more times. The chain is built from TRBV5-1 and TRBJ1-1; D might be TRBD1 (6 bases). V shed 5 bases and J shed 4 bases, with 12 bases lying between them. This CDR3 has 13 residues. Germline V gene data show CDR1 as SGHRS and CDR2 as YFSETQ. CDR3 sequence reads: CASSPGQFTEAFF. The CDR3 coding sequence is TGCGCCAGCAGTCCCGGACAGTTCACTGAAGCTTTCTTT.

The chain carries TRBV7-9 and TRBJ2-5; tentative D call: TRBD1 (5 bases). CDR1 is SEHNR, CDR2 FQNEAQ, per germline (reference sequence). The CDR3 contains 15 residues. Trimming took off 7 bases at V and 4 bases at J, with 19 bases between the two ends. The CDR3 spells CASTQGTSQGETQYF. The CDR3 DNA follows: TGTGCCAGCACCCAGGGAACCTCCCAAGGAGAGACCCAGTACTTC. Variable domain in full (rest from reference TRBV7-9 and TRBJ2-5): DTGVSQNPRHKITKRGQNVTFRCDPISEHNRLYWYRQTLGQGPEFLTYFQNEAQLEKSRLLSDRFSAERPKGSFSTLEIQRTEQGDSAMYLCASTQGTSQGETQYFGPGTRLLVL.

V is TRBV3-1 (or the pseudogene TRBV3-2) and J is TRBJ1-5; 9 bases are a match to TRBD1. Germline lookup yields CDR1 LGHDT and CDR2 YNNKEL (reference sequence). The CDR3 spans 18 residues. V was pared by 0 bases and J by 7 bases, with 13 bases of the junction left unmatched. The CDR3 loop reads CASSQDMFSGQGYQPQHF. In DNA form, the CDR3 reads TGTGCCAGCAGCCAAGATATGTTTTCCGGACAGGGGTACCAGCCCCAGCATTTT.

This clone has a single count. The J gene is TRBJ2-3, the V gene TRBV30; D perhaps matches TRBD1 (7 bases). The CDR3 covers 13 residues. CDR1 is GTSNPN, CDR2 SVGIG, per germline (reference sequence). V lost 6 bases and J lost 4, with 14 bases in between. As DNA, the CDR3 is TGTGCCTGTCGACAGGGAGGTCCAGATACGCAGTATTTT. This codes for CACRQGGPDTQYF.

The chain's CDR3 is CASSAQSYSGNTIYF. The CDR3 DNA sequence: TGTGCCAGCAGCGCACAATCGTACTCTGGAAACACCATATATTTT. J is TRBJ1-3 and V is TRBV9; D gene uncertain. Per germline, CDR1 SGDLS and CDR2 YYNGEE. Trimming left V 3 bases short and J 0 bases short, with 10 bases between. This CDR3 has 15 amino acids.

V usage is TRBV27 and J usage is TRBJ2-7; TRBD1 agrees at 8 bases. Germline assignment: CDR1 MNHEY and CDR2 SMNVEV (reference sequence). This CDR3 is built from 14 residues. Trimming cost V 5 bases and J 2 bases; bases outside gene matches: 5. The CDR3 loop reads CASSRWDRPYEQYV. The CDR3 nucleotides are TGTGCCAGCAGTCGCTGGGACAGGCCCTACGAGCAGTACGTC.

The V and J genes are TRBV6-5 and TRBJ2-7, with 8 bases lining up with TRBD1. Unmatched junction bases numbered 8, after V lost 6 bases and J lost 4 bases. The CDR3 runs 14 residues. CDR1 and CDR2 from the germline V gene are MNHEY and SVGAGI. DNA for the CDR3: TGTGCCAGCAGCCTTACAGGGGGGCTTTACGAGCAGTACTTC. This gives the protein CASSLTGGLYEQYF.

The chain is built from TRBV9 and TRBJ1-2; D might be TRBD1 (5 bases). The CDR3 is 12 residues long. V lost 5 bases to trimming and J lost 2 bases, with 7 bases between them. From germline, CDR1 is SGDLS and CDR2 YYNGEE. Here the CDR3 reads CASRGGNYGYTF. The CDR3 DNA reads TGTGCCAGCAGGGGGGGGAACTATGGCTACACCTTC.

This sequence joins TRBV7-8 and TRBJ2-1; 8 nucleotides align to TRBD2. Germline CDR1 SGHVS, CDR2 FQNEAQ. Trimming removed 7 bases from V and 6 bases from J; junction bases left unmatched: 8. The CDR3 has 14 amino acids. The CDR3 reads CASTRGGYVNEQFF. The CDR3 region has the DNA TGTGCCAGCACCCGGGGGGGGTATGTCAATGAGCAGTTCTTC.

This chain joins TRBV18 and TRBJ1-5; D is unclear. V shed 3 bases and J shed 0 bases, with 3 bases lying between them. The CDR3 sequence is 13 residues long. The germline CDR1 and CDR2 sequences are KGHSH and LQKENI. The CDR3 bases are TGTGCCAGCTCACCCAATAGCAATCAGCCCCAGCATTTT. It is translated as CASSPNSNQPQHF.

V and J are TRBV7-3 and TRBJ2-2, with TRBD1 identical over 8 bases. This CDR3 has 15 residues. CDR1 and CDR2 (germline): SGHTA, FQGTGA. V trimming: 2 bases; J trimming: 2 bases; junction bases outside the gene matches: 1. CDR3 coding DNA: TGTGCCAGCAGCTTACAGGGGGCAAACACCGGGGAGCTGTTTTTT. This encodes CASSLQGANTGELFF. The full variable domain, its missing parts supplied by reference TRBV7-3 and TRBJ2-2, is GAGVSQTPSNKVTEKGKYVELRCDPISGHTALYWYRQSLGQGPEFLIYFQGTGAADDSGLPNDRFFAVRPEGSVSTLKIQRTERGDSAVYLCASSLQGANTGELFFGEGSRLTVL.

The V call is TRBV25-1, the J call TRBJ2-2, with TRBD1 matching 12 bases. Germline trimming cut 3 bases from V and 6 bases from J; bases unmatched to any gene: 5. This CDR3 is built from 16 residues. Per the germline V gene, CDR1 is MGHDK and CDR2 is SYGVNS. CDR3 amino acids: CASSDGTGGIPGELFF. The DNA for the CDR3 is TGTGCCAGCAGTGATGGGACAGGGGGCATACCCGGGGAGCTGTTTTTT.

The V call is TRBV27, the J call TRBJ2-2, with 9 bases identical to TRBD1. Germline-derived CDR1 and CDR2 are MNHEY and SMNVEV (reference sequence). Trimming cost V 1 base and J 1 base; bases outside gene matches: 1. The CDR3 covers 16 residues. In nucleotides, the CDR3 is TGTGCCAGCAGTTTATGGGGACAGGGGAACACCGGGGAGCTGTTTTTT. Protein: CASSLWGQGNTGELFF.

V usage is TRBV7-2 and J usage is TRBJ2-7; 9 nucleotides agree with TRBD1. The CDR3 runs to 14 residues. Germline trimming cut 6 bases from V and 4 bases from J; bases unmatched to any gene: 7. Germline values: CDR1 SGHTA, CDR2 FQGNSA. CDR3 bases: TGTGCCAGCAGAATCCGGGACAGGGTGTACGAGCAGTACTTC. Amino acids: CASRIRDRVYEQYF.

The rearrangement uses TRBV15 and TRBJ1-1; D might be TRBD1 (6 bases). V shed 9 bases and J shed 0 bases, with 11 bases lying between them. The CDR3 runs 13 residues. Germline lookup yields CDR1 LNHNV and CDR2 YYDKDF (reference sequence). CDR3 region: CATQQGLNTEAFF. The DNA for the CDR3 is TGTGCCACACAACAGGGATTGAACACTGAAGCTTTCTTT.

This chain links TRBV6-2 or TRBV6-3 with TRBJ1-3; D gene unclear. Per germline, CDR1 MNHEY and CDR2 SVGEGT. Between the trimmed V and J ends, which lost 5 bases and 5 bases, there was a span of 16 bases. The CDR3 is 15 residues long. The CDR3 coding sequence is TGTGCCAGCAGTGACCCGACACGTGCAAGAAACACCATATATTTT. It is translated as CASSDPTRARNTIYF.

Only one count was recorded for this clone. The rearrangement uses TRBV28 and TRBJ2-1; TRBD1 might be the D (5 bases). The CDR3 length is 13 residues. Between the trimmed V and J ends, which lost 8 bases and 8 bases, there was a span of 16 bases. CDR1 is MDHEN, CDR2 SYDVKM, per germline. The CDR3 is CASQSALGDEQFF. The CDR3 coding sequence is TGTGCCAGCCAAAGCGCTCTAGGGGATGAGCAGTTCTTC. Together with reference TRBV28 and TRBJ2-1, the CDR3 gives the full variable domain: DVKVTQSSRYLVKRTGEKVFLECVQDMDHENMFWYRQDPGLGLRLIYFSYDVKMKEKGDIPEGYSVSREKKERFSLILESASTNQTSMYLCASQSALGDEQFFGPGTRLTVL.